The T cell receptor (beta chain) described here comes from a study of early T cells in non-severe SARS-CoV-2 infection (dated by TCRdb to the early 2020s). Study-wide context: Bulk RNA from unsorted whole blood was used for TCR sequencing, so alpha and beta chains could not be paired.

Receptor libraries were prepared by 5' RACE. The sequencer listed for this sample is NextSeq 500. The TCR library protocol attached unique molecular identifiers to individual cDNA molecules to correct for sequencing error and PCR bias. TCR alpha and beta chains were both sequenced, and the abundances of alpha and beta sequences in each sample were closely correlated with each other. The source study handled its data this way. Decombinator V4 was used to perform V gene, J gene and CDR3 annotation of TCR sequences. Expanded TCRs were defined as changing significantly between any two time points under a Poisson model with p below 0.0001. TCR abundances were normalised to the total number of TCRs sequenced in each sample and reported as counts per million. VDJdb, accessed 1 November 2021, was searched for CMV, EBV and SARS-CoV-2 annotated TCRs, with TCRs annotated for multiple antigens excluded. The public sequencing data were trimmed at Q25 with fastp and processed into clonotypes with MiXCR by TCRdb, which kept only in-frame beta chains. Each CDR3 protein appears once, grouped with its most common genes and DNA. The V and J calls, along with clone size, are taken from TCRdb and not from the paper's own processing. Recorded for this sample are some 78,000 distinct CDR3 sequences; approximately 13% of them occurred a single time. 4.5% to 7% of the sample is taken by the ten largest.

Set within a cohort of healthcare workers in London, UK, this nested case-control study involved weekly PCR testing of nasopharyngeal swabs along with blood sampling. Healthcare workers were enrolled in the week of the UK lockdown, from 23 to 31 March 2020, and were followed every week for up to roughly 16 weeks. This clonotype showed up just a few times. Its specific antigen is unknown. Qualities for individual bases were not recorded, and no much larger clone is one base off. Here is what the overall study found, with its caveats: VDJdb matching was skewed toward anti-spike CD8 responses, so virus-specific expansions were likely underestimated and private and CD4 specificities were missed.

The clonotype comes from an adult who was a healthcare worker with PCR-confirmed SARS-CoV-2 infection or an uninfected control (not recorded which). The sequenced material came from whole blood.

The CDR3 amino acid sequence is: CASGLGLQGAGTEAFF. The DNA sequence is TGTGCTAGTGGTTTGGGATTACAGGGGGCCGGCACTGAAGCTTTCTTT. The chain couples TRBV12-5 to TRBJ1-1; TRBD1 aligns with 9 central bases. Looking up the germline V gene yields CDR1 LGHNT and CDR2 FRNRAP. V loses 1 base at its end and J loses 4 bases; junction bases beyond the gene matches: 7. The CDR3 runs 16 residues from the cysteine to the phenylalanine. Only the CDR3 part of the read is kept: 48 bases, read in frame from the first base. Beyond the CDR3, the reference TRBV12-5 and TRBJ1-1 genes provide the residues; the full variable domain reads: DARVTQTPRHKVTEMGQEVTMRCQPILGHNTVFWYRQTMMQGLELLAYFRNRAPLDDSGMPKDRFSAEMPDATLATLKIQPSEPRDSAVYFCASGLGLQGAGTEAFFGQGTRLTVV.